The rows below give T cell receptor beta chains drawn from one sample of a study of blood T cells in healthy people across ages. TCRdb independently ran MiXCR on the 5' RACE reads; one entry per CDR3 protein. The repertoire includes more than 650,000 distinct CDR3 sequences, about a fifth of them detected once, and around a fifth sits in the top ten. The sequenced material came from blood. These receptor sequences come from a man aged 65 to 79 in good health. CDR3s include the opening cysteine and the closing phenylalanine or tryptophan. A D gene is named only where the DNA matches it firmly. Clone size, where shown, is once, few, many, or a class for clones that have expanded.

clone size	V gene	D gene	J gene	CDR3 DNA	CDR3 protein
many	TRBV7-2	TRBD1	TRBJ1-2	TGTGCCAGCAGCTTGGTGGGGTCAGGGGGCCATGGCTACACCTTC	CASSLVGSGGHGYTF
-	TRBV6-6	-	TRBJ1-1	TGTGCCAGCAGTTACGGTGGGCAGGCCGGCACTGAAGCTTTCTTT	CASSYGGQAGTEAFF
few	TRBV5-1	-	TRBJ2-7	TGCGCCAGCAGCTTGCTAGTCAGGGGAGGCGACGAGCAGTACTTC	CASSLLVRGGDEQYF
-	TRBV4-1	TRBD2	TRBJ2-7	TGCGCCAGCAGCCAAGATGCGGGGGGCCGCTCCTACGAGCAGTACTTC	CASSQDAGGRSYEQYF
-	TRBV12-3/TRBV12-4	-	TRBJ2-1	TGTGCCAGCAGTCCGACTAGACTCCAGAGGAATGAGCAGTTCTTC	CASSPTRLQRNEQFF
few	TRBV20-1	TRBD1	TRBJ1-2	TGCAGTGCTACTCCGGGACAGGGGCTTGGCTACACCTTC	CSATPGQGLGYTF
-	TRBV6-5	-	TRBJ2-2	TGTGCCAGCAGTTACTCGAGGCCGGGAGCGGGCGGGGAGCTGTTTTTT	CASSYSRPGAGGELFF
-	TRBV20-1	TRBD2	TRBJ2-3	TGCAGTGCTAGAGGCGGCGGACTAGCAGCAGATACGCAGTATTTT	CSARGGGLAADTQYF
-	TRBV20-1	-	TRBJ2-5	TGCAGTGCTAGTGTAGCGGAAGAGACCCAGTACTTC	CSASVAEETQYF
few	TRBV6-6	-	TRBJ2-3	TGTGCCAGCAGTTACCTTTCAAGACGAGATACGCAGTATTTT	CASSYLSRRDTQYF
-	TRBV10-3	-	TRBJ1-1	TGTGCCATCAGTGAAGTGGGTCCTGGGGGGACATTTTCTGAAGCTTTCTTT	CAISEVGPGGTFSEAFF
few	TRBV9	-	TRBJ2-1	TGTGCCAGCAGCGTAGGCGGATCGCGGGCCAGCTCCTACAATGAGCAGTTCTTC	CASSVGGSRASSYNEQFF
few	TRBV12-3/TRBV12-4	-	TRBJ1-1	TGTGCCAGCAGTTCGTTTTTGGGTGGCTCTGAAGCTTTCTTT	CASSSFLGGSEAFF
few	TRBV12-3/TRBV12-4	TRBD1	TRBJ1-2	TGTGCCAGCAGTTGGGATAACAGGGGGCGCCTAAATGGCTACACCTTC	CASSWDNRGRLNGYTF
few	TRBV7-8	-	TRBJ1-3	TGTGCCAGCAGCTTAGCGGCCCAAAGCTCTGGAAACACCATATATTTT	CASSLAAQSSGNTIYF
few	TRBV10-3	-	TRBJ1-1	TGTGCCATCGGCTACCCTGAAGCTTTCTTT	CAIGYPEAFF
-	TRBV24-1	-	TRBJ2-7	TGTGCCACCAGTGAGTCACAGGGTGAGGACGAGCAGTACTTC	CATSESQGEDEQYF
-	TRBV6-5	TRBD2	TRBJ2-5	TGTGCCAGCGTGGGACTAGAAGAGACCCAGTACTTC	CASVGLEETQYF
-	TRBV6-5	TRBD1	TRBJ1-1	TGTGCCGCAGGGGGGCTGAACACTGAAGCTTTCTTT	CAAGGLNTEAFF
few	TRBV7-2	-	TRBJ2-2	TGTGCCAGCAGCTTTTCGGGACCGGCCGGGGAGCTGTTTTTT	CASSFSGPAGELFF
-	TRBV5-5	-	TRBJ2-3	TGTGCCAGCAGCCCCCGCAGCGGAAAGAGCACAGATACGCAGTATTTT	CASSPRSGKSTDTQYF
-	TRBV14	-	TRBJ2-3	TGTGCCAGCAGCCAAGAGGGAGCGGCCTTCACAGATACGCAGTATTTT	CASSQEGAAFTDTQYF
few	TRBV20-1	TRBD2	TRBJ2-1	TGCAGTGCTAGAGACCCCGGGACTAGCGGGATACGAAGTGAGCAGTTCTTC	CSARDPGTSGIRSEQFF
-	TRBV7-2	-	TRBJ2-4	TGTGCCAGCACCAAGATGAGTACACTAGCCAAAAACATTCAGTACTTC	CASTKMSTLAKNIQYF
-	TRBV20-1	-	TRBJ2-7	TGCAGTGCTAGAGGGGACGAGCAGTACTTC	CSARGDEQYF
few	TRBV6-6	TRBD1	TRBJ2-3	TGTGCCAGCAGTTTCAACAGGGGGACGCTTCAAGATACGCAGTATTTT	CASSFNRGTLQDTQYF
few	TRBV6-6	TRBD1	TRBJ1-6	TGTGCCAGCAAAACAGGGGAAGATTCACCCCTCCACTTT	CASKTGEDSPLHF
-	TRBV2	-	TRBJ2-7	TGTGCCAGCAGTGGATTTGAGTTACCGAGCTCCTACGAGCAGTACTTC	CASSGFELPSSYEQYF
-	TRBV7-8	TRBD2	TRBJ2-3	TGTGCCAGCAGCTTAAAGAGGAGGCCTAGCGGGTTTCCTTCAGGGGATACGCAGTATTTT	CASSLKRRPSGFPSGDTQYF
-	TRBV6-5	TRBD1	TRBJ1-2	TGTGCCAGCAGGGGGACAGGGGGTTATATCAGTGGCTACACCTTC	CASRGTGGYISGYTF
-	TRBV5-6	-	TRBJ1-1	TGTGCCAGCAGCTTGGCTCCGGGGGGAGCTCAAGCTTTCTTT	CASSLAPGGAQAFF